The 14 T cell receptor beta chains listed next were all sequenced from one sample in a study of blood T cell repertoires in COVID-19 (dated by TCRdb to about 2020). Preparation of the library involved the immunoSEQ multiplex PCR assay. TCRdb's version of the immuneACCESS table is confined to in-frame rearrangements and falls short of the full clone set. An unresolved V gene accounts for under half of the shortfall where checked; the remainder is of unknown origin. Recorded for this sample are 150,000 or so clones; around 84% of them occurred a single time. Roughly 8% of the sample comes from the top ten. The sample consisted of PBMCs or T cells enriched from blood (not recorded which). Receptors originate from a woman between 45 and 60 years old who had recovered from COVID-19.

The chain joins TRBV29-1 to TRBJ1-1; D uncertain. Trimming shortened V by 7 bases and J by 0 bases, and 18 bases separated the two germline ends. Germline lookup yields CDR1 SQVTM and CDR2 ANQGSEA. The CDR3 contains 15 residues. The CDR3 is CSAAAARPLNTEAFF. The CDR3 DNA follows: TGCAGCGCGGCGGCCGCCAGGCCCCTGAACACTGAAGCTTTCTTT.

The genes are TRBV6-5 and TRBJ1-2; 7 bases align to TRBD1. This CDR3 comprises 12 residues. With V trimmed by 10 bases and J by 4 bases, 6 bases remained unmatched. Germline V CDR1 and CDR2: MNHEY, SVGAGI. The CDR3 nucleotides are TGTGCCACCTCATGGACAGGCTATGGCTACACCTTC. Translated: CATSWTGYGYTF.

This chain uses TRBV7-9 with TRBJ2-3; TRBD1 agrees at 12 bases. Germline trimming cut 5 bases from V and 6 bases from J; bases unmatched to any gene: 3. The CDR3 spans 14 residues. Per the germline V gene, CDR1 is SEHNR and CDR2 is FQNEAQ (reference sequence). CDR3 in amino acids: CASSGGTGGDTQYF. As DNA, the CDR3 is TGTGCCAGCAGCGGCGGGACAGGGGGCGATACGCAGTATTTT.

The genes are TRBV19 and TRBJ2-2, with D possibly TRBD1 on 5 matching bases. Trimming left V 1 base short and J 3 bases short, with 9 bases between. The CDR3 has 15 residues. Per the germline V gene, CDR1 is LNHDA and CDR2 is SQIVND (reference sequence). The CDR3 DNA reads as TGTGCCAGTAGTATAGCTGGACAAGACACCGGGGAGCTGTTTTTT. It codes for CASSIAGQDTGELFF. The variable domain in full, with the rest retrieved from reference TRBV19 and TRBJ2-2, is DGGITQSPKYLFRKEGQNVTLSCEQNLNHDAMYWYRQDPGQGLRLIYYSQIVNDFQKGDIAEGYSVSREKKESFPLTVTSAQKNPTAFYLCASSIAGQDTGELFFGEGSRLTVL.

This rearrangement joins TRBV5-4 to TRBJ1-2, with D perhaps TRBD1 (6 bases). V lost 3 bases and J lost 0, with 21 bases in between. The CDR3 runs to 18 residues. CDR1 SGHNT and CDR2 YYREEE come from the germline V gene (reference sequence). CDR3 bases: TGTGCCAGCAGCTCGCGGGGGCGGGAGATAGGGCCTAACTATGGCTACACCTTC. Amino acids: CASSSRGREIGPNYGYTF.

The rearrangement links TRBV9 to TRBJ2-1; TRBD2 matches 8 bases. The CDR3 runs 17 residues. V shed 0 bases, J shed 6 bases, and the junction held 11 bases outside the gene matches. Germline V gene lookup returns CDR1 SGDLS and CDR2 YYNGEE. The DNA for the CDR3 is TGTGCCAGCAGCGTAGGGCAGGTGATGAGCGGGGGCAATGAGCAGTTCTTC. This sequence encodes CASSVGQVMSGGNEQFF.

The chain employs TRBV5-4 and TRBJ1-2; TRBD1 matches 7 bases. Per the germline V gene, CDR1 is SGHNT and CDR2 is YYREEE (reference sequence). V gave up 4 bases and J gave up 6 bases; unmatched junction bases: 15. This CDR3 region has 16 residues. This CDR3 reads CASSPRFEGAMDGYTF. The CDR3 bases are TGTGCCAGCAGCCCCAGATTTGAGGGGGCAATGGATGGCTACACCTTC.

The chain employs TRBV19 and TRBJ2-7; 7 positions match TRBD1. The CDR3 length is 15 residues. Germline V gives CDR1 LNHDA, CDR2 SQIVND (reference sequence). V trimming: 4 bases; J trimming: 3 bases; junction bases outside the gene matches: 9. Here the CDR3 reads CASSTSGTAFYEQYF. As DNA, the CDR3 is TGTGCCAGTAGTACGTCCGGGACAGCTTTCTACGAGCAGTACTTC.

This chain joins TRBV7-2 and TRBJ2-3; D call uncertain. Trimming shortened V by 5 bases and J by 4 bases, and 7 bases separated the two germline ends. CDR1 and CDR2 (germline): SGHTA, FQGNSA. The CDR3 length is 12 residues. The CDR3 loop is CASSPGSDTQYF. Written as DNA, the CDR3 is TGTGCCAGCAGCCCTGGCTCAGATACGCAGTATTTT.

The gene calls are TRBV7-2 and TRBJ2-1; TRBD2 might be the D (5 bases). This CDR3 has 15 residues. The germline V gene has CDR1 SGHTA and CDR2 FQGNSA. V was shortened by 1 base and J by 2 bases, with 9 bases between the two germline ends. In nucleotides, the CDR3 is TGTGCCAGCAGCTTAGTCGGAGGCACCTACAATGAGCAGTTCTTC. It translates to CASSLVGGTYNEQFF.

This chain connects TRBV28 to TRBJ2-5, with 9 positions matching TRBD1. The germline gives CDR1 MDHEN, CDR2 SYDVKM. The V and J ends lost 5 bases and 4 bases, in that order; junction bases with no gene match: 8. The CDR3 is 15 residues long. CDR3 loop: CASSTWGQGPETQYF. The DNA for the CDR3 is TGTGCCAGCAGTACCTGGGGACAGGGCCCAGAGACCCAGTACTTC.

This chain joins TRBV6-2 or TRBV6-3 and TRBJ2-1; TRBD2 agrees at 7 bases. V shed 1 base, J shed 0 bases, and the junction held 0 bases outside the gene matches. The CDR3 contains 15 residues. CDR1 is MNHEY, CDR2 SVGEGT, per germline. The CDR3 nucleotides are TGTGCCAGCAGTTACTGGGAGGGCTCCTACAATGAGCAGTTCTTC. The encoded protein is CASSYWEGSYNEQFF.

This clone was counted once. The chain employs TRBV19 and TRBJ2-1; maybe TRBD2 (5 bases). Germline assignment: CDR1 LNHDA and CDR2 SQIVND (reference sequence). The V end was cut by 1 base, the J end by 7 bases, with 14 bases between. The CDR3 contains 15 residues. The CDR3 region has the DNA TGTGCCAGTAGTATAGGAGGGTTTTCCCCGAATGAGCAGTTCTTC. Translation gives CASSIGGFSPNEQFF. The full variable domain, its missing parts supplied by reference TRBV19 and TRBJ2-1, is DGGITQSPKYLFRKEGQNVTLSCEQNLNHDAMYWYRQDPGQGLRLIYYSQIVNDFQKGDIAEGYSVSREKKESFPLTVTSAQKNPTAFYLCASSIGGFSPNEQFFGPGTRLTVL.

The chain employs TRBV3-1 (or the pseudogene TRBV3-2) and TRBJ2-2; 9 bases agree with TRBD2. Germline V gives CDR1 LGHDT, CDR2 YNNKEL (reference sequence). V dropped 0 bases and J dropped 1; count of bases not matched to a gene: 3. This CDR3 has 17 residues. The CDR3 DNA reads as TGTGCCAGCAGCCAAGAAAAAGCGGGGGGGAACACCGGGGAGCTGTTTTTT. As protein: CASSQEKAGGNTGELFF.